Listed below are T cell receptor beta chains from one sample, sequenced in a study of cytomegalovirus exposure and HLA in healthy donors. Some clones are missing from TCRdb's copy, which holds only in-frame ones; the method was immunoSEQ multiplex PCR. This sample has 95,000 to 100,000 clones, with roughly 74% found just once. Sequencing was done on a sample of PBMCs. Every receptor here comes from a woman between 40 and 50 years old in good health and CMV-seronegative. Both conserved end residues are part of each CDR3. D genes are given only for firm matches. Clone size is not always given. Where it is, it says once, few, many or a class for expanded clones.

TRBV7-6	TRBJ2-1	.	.	CASSLPPGNYNEQFF	TGTGCCAGCAGCTTACCCCCGGGAAACTACAATGAGCAGTTCTTC
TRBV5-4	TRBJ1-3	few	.	CASSLYPASSGNTIYF	TGTGCCAGCAGCTTGTATCCAGCGTCCTCTGGAAACACCATATATTTT
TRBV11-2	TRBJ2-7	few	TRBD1	CASSLDRGKGQGIGEQYF	TGTGCCAGCAGCTTAGATCGGGGGAAGGGACAGGGGATTGGCGAGCAGTACTTC
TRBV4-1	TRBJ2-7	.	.	CASSQELQLDEQYF	TGCGCCAGCAGCCAAGAATTGCAACTAGACGAGCAGTACTTC
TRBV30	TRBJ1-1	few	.	CAWRTSHTNTEAFF	TGTGCCTGGAGGACATCCCACACAAACACTGAAGCTTTCTTT
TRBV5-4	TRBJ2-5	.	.	CASSPEGQSQETQYF	TGTGCCAGCAGCCCGGAGGGACAGAGTCAAGAGACCCAGTACTTC
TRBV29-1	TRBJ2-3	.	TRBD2	CSVQIAGGPDTQYF	TGCAGCGTTCAAATAGCGGGGGGCCCAGATACGCAGTATTTT
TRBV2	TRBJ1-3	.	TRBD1	CASSRGLGNTIYF	TGTGCCAGCAGCAGGGGGCTCGGAAACACCATATATTTT
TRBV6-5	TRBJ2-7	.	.	CASRKQGTLTYEQYF	TGTGCCAGCAGAAAACAGGGAACCTTAACGTACGAGCAGTACTTC
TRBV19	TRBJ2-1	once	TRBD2	CASSTLAGVVNEQFF	TGTGCCAGTAGTACCCTAGCGGGAGTTGTAAATGAGCAGTTCTTC
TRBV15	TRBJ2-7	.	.	CATSRDRRAYEQYF	TGTGCCACCAGCAGAGACCGCAGGGCCTACGAGCAGTACTTC
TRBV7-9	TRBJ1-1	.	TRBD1	CSSWGQINTEAFF	TGTTCCAGCTGGGGACAGATAAACACTGAAGCTTTCTTT
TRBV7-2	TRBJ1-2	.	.	CASSFRTTGLNSNYGYTF	TGTGCCAGCAGCTTCCGGACGACAGGCCTAAATTCGAACTATGGCTACACCTTC
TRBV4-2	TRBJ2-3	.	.	CASSQDGDSADTQYF	TGTGCCAGCAGCCAAGATGGGGACTCAGCAGATACGCAGTATTTT
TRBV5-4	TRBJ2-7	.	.	CASREGAGSYEQYF	TGTGCCAGCAGGGAGGGGGCTGGGTCCTACGAGCAGTACTTC
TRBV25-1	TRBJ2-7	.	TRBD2	CASSEKGRREYYEQYF	TGTGCCAGCAGTGAAAAGGGACGGCGGGAGTACTACGAGCAGTACTTC
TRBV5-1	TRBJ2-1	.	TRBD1	CASSLAPGQYNEQFF	TGCGCCAGCAGCCTGGCCCCGGGACAGTACAATGAGCAGTTCTTC
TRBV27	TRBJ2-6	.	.	CASSRFSGANVLTF	TGTGCCAGCAGTCGGTTTTCTGGGGCCAACGTCCTGACTTTC
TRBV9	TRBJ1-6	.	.	CASSVGQGNSPLHF	TGTGCCAGCAGCGTAGGTCAGGGTAATTCACCCCTCCACTTT
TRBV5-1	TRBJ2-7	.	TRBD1	CASSLPGTGAYEQYF	TGCGCCAGCAGCTTACCCGGGACAGGGGCCTACGAGCAGTACTTC
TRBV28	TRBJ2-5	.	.	CASSRLQGGQETQYF	TGTGCCAGCAGTCGGCTCCAGGGTGGCCAAGAGACCCAGTACTTC
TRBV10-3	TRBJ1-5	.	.	CAARMSNQPQHF	TGTGCCGCCAGGATGTCCAATCAGCCCCAGCATTTT
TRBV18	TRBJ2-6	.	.	CASSRGGRGTPSGANVLTF	TGTGCCAGCTCGAGGGGGGGGAGGGGAACACCCTCTGGGGCCAACGTCCTGACTTTC
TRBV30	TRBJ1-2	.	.	CAWSYGAANYGYTF	TGTGCCTGGAGTTACGGAGCAGCGAACTATGGCTACACCTTC
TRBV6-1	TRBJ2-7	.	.	CASSGGYRNEQYF	TGTGCCAGCAGTGGCGGGTACCGGAACGAGCAGTACTTC
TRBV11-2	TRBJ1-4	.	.	CASSFTGKGEKLFF	TGTGCCAGCAGCTTCACAGGGAAGGGTGAAAAACTGTTTTTT
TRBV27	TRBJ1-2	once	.	CASSADRHYGYTF	TGTGCCAGCAGTGCTGACAGACACTATGGCTACACCTTC
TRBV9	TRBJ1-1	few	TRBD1	CASSLQGANTEAFF	TGTGCCAGCAGCTTGCAGGGGGCAAACACTGAAGCTTTCTTT
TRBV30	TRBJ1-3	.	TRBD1	CAWSVYGTGIGNTIYF	TGTGCCTGGAGTGTGTATGGGACAGGGATTGGAAACACCATATATTTT
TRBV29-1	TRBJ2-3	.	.	CSVVWRSTDTQYF	TGCAGCGTTGTTTGGAGGAGCACAGATACGCAGTATTTT
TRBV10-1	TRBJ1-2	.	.	CASSGDRNYGYTF	TGCGCCAGCAGTGGAGACAGGAACTATGGCTACACCTTC
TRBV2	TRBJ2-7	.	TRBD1	CASSAGQGLYEQYF	TGTGCCAGCAGTGCGGGACAGGGGTTGTACGAGCAGTACTTC
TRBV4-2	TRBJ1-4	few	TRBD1	CASSQDITGVPNEKLFF	TGTGCCAGCAGCCAAGATATAACAGGGGTTCCTAATGAAAAACTGTTTTTT
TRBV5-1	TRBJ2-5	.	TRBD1	CASRERTGQETQYF	TGCGCCAGCAGGGAACGGACAGGACAAGAGACCCAGTACTTC
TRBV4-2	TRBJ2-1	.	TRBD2	CASSQDEREAGQFF	TGTGCCAGCAGCCAAGACGAGCGGGAGGCCGGGCAGTTCTTC
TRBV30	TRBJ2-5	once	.	CAWSAWRGETQYF	TGTGCCTGGAGCGCCTGGAGGGGAGAGACCCAGTACTTC
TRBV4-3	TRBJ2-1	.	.	CASSQDGDLLYNEQFF	TGCGCCAGCAGCCAAGATGGGGACTTACTATACAATGAGCAGTTCTTC
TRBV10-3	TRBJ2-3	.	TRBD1	CAISNRDRGSTDTQYF	TGTGCCATCAGTAACCGGGACAGGGGGAGCACAGATACGCAGTATTTT
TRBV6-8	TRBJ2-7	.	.	CATWDMDDEQYF	TGTGCCACCTGGGACATGGATGACGAGCAGTACTTC
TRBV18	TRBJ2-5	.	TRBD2	CASSPRPQSSGGYQETQYF	TGTGCCAGCTCACCACGGCCCCAGTCTAGCGGGGGGTACCAAGAGACCCAGTACTTC
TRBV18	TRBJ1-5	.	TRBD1	CASSLGTGGNQPQHF	TGTGCCAGCTCACTTGGGACAGGGGGCAATCAGCCCCAGCATTTT
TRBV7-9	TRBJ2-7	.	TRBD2	CASSFPSQREGLRQQYF	TGTGCCAGCAGCTTCCCCTCACAGCGGGAGGGCCTAAGGCAGCAGTACTTC
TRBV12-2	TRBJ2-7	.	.	CASRLPKGGGVSCYEQYF	TGTGCAAGTCGCCTACCCAAAGGGGGGGGAGTTTCCTGCTACGAGCAGTACTTC
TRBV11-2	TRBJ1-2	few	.	CASSPSPGGDEGYTF	TGTGCCAGCAGCCCAAGCCCGGGAGGGGATGAGGGCTACACCTTC
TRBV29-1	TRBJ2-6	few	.	CSVDRPGANVLTF	TGCAGCGTTGACCGTCCCGGGGCCAACGTCCTGACTTTC